This T cell receptor (beta chain) appears in the sequencing data of a study of blood T cells in healthy people across ages. Sample-barcoded 5' priming and a J-beta primer mix drove a second PCR of roughly 6 to 12 cycles. Using its own MiXCR run on the 5' RACE reads, TCRdb lists one record per CDR3 protein. The sample includes about 500,000 distinct CDR3 sequences, approximately 25% of them seen just once. Worth noting for this clonotype: Its antigen is not known.

Study findings and constraints: Age brought a roughly linear fall in TCR beta diversity measured per million T cells.

Per germline, CDR1 MNHEY and CDR2 SVGEGT. Trimming took 2 bases from V and 0 from J, leaving 10 bases between them. This CDR3 is 15 amino acids long. These same data were also listed under a study on T cells of mothers and their children. That source reports: In each mother, TCR beta CDR3 reads exceeded 10 million; in each child, they numbered 3 million to 3.5 million. When mothers and children were related, their normalized repertoire overlap, which was always slightly higher, did not differ significantly from that of unrelated pairs.

The sample consisted of blood. The rearrangement joins TRBV6-2 or TRBV6-3 to TRBJ1-1; unclear D gene. The TCR originated in a boy younger than 18 in good health. The CDR3 spells CASSYAAGMNTEAFF. As DNA, the CDR3 is TGTGCCAGCAGTTACGCGGCCGGGATGAACACTGAAGCTTTCTTT.